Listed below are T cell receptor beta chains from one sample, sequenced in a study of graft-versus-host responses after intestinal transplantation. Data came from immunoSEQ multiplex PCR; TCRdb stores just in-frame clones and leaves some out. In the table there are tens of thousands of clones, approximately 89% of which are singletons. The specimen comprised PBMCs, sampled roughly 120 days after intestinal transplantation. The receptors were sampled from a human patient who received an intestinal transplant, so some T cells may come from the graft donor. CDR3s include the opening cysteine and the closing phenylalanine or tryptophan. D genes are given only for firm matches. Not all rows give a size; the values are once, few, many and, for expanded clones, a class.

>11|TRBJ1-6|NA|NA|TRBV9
TGTGCCAGCAGCATTCACAGGGATCTCCACTTT
CASSIHRDLHF
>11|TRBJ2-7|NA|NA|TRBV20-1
TGCAGTGCGTCCGGGGGAATGACGGCGTACTTC
CSASGGMTAYF
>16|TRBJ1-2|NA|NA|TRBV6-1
TGTGCCAGCAGTGAATCAACGGGCGAGATTAACTATGGCTACACCTTC
CASSESTGEINYGYTF
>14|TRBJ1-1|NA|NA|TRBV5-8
TGTGCCATACCCCCAGGTTCTTCCAACACTGAAGCTTTCTTT
CAIPPGSSNTEAFF
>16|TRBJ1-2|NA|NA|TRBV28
TGTGCCAGCAGTTTATCGGGGGGGAAGGGAGCTAATGGCTACACCTTC
CASSLSGGKGANGYTF
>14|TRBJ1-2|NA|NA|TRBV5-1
TGCGCCAGCAGCTTGGAATCGCCCAACTATGGCTACACCTTC
CASSLESPNYGYTF
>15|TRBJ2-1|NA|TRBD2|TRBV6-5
TGTGCCAGCAGTTACTTCGGGACTAGCGGAAATGAGCAGTTCTTC
CASSYFGTSGNEQFF
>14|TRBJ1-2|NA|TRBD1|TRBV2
TGTGCCAGCAGTGAAAATGACAGGGGGCTGGGCTACACCTTC
CASSENDRGLGYTF
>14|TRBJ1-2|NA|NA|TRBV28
TGTGCCAGCAGTTTAGATGCAGGGTCGGCTGGCTACACCTTC
CASSLDAGSAGYTF
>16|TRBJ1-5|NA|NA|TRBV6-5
TGTGCCAGCAGTTATGCAGGGGCGCGTAGCAATCAGCCCCAGCATTTT
CASSYAGARSNQPQHF
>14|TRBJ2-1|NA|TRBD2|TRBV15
TGTGCCACCAGCAGAGGAGCGGGGGACAATGAGCAGTTCTTC
CATSRGAGDNEQFF
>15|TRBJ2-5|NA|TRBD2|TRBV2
TGTGCCAGCAGGAGACTAGCGGGGGGGCTCGAGACCCAGTACTTC
CASRRLAGGLETQYF
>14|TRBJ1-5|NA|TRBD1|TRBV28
TGTGCCAGCAGTTTTGGGACAGGGGATGCCCCCCAGCATTTT
CASSFGTGDAPQHF
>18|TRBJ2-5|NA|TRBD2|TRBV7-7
TGTGCCAGCAGCTCCGGACTAGCGGGGGGGACCGGGGTTGGGACCCAGTACTTC
CASSSGLAGGTGVGTQYF
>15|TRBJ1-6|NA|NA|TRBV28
TGTGCCAGCAGTCGCCCGGGACCGTCTAATTCACCCCTCCACTTT
CASSRPGPSNSPLHF
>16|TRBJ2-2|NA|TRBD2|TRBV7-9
TGTGCCAGCAGCACCGGGACTAGCGAGAACACCGGGGAGCTGTTTTTT
CASSTGTSENTGELFF
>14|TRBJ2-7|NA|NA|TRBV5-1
TGCGCCAGCAGCCCCAGGACAGATGGATACGAGCAGTACTTC
CASSPRTDGYEQYF
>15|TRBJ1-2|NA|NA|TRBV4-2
TGTGCCAGCAGCCCAGCCTCCCCGGGGGGCTATGGCTACACCTTC
CASSPASPGGYGYTF
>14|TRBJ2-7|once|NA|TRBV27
TGTGCCAGCAGTTTATCTGGGCTGTATTACGAGCAGTACTTC
CASSLSGLYYEQYF
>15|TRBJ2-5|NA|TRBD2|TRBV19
TGTGCCAGTAGTATGGGGTGGGGGGGGCAAGAGACCCAGTACTTC
CASSMGWGGQETQYF
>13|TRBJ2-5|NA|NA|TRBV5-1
TGCGCCAGCAGCTTGGCCGGGTACGAGACCCAGTACTTC
CASSLAGYETQYF
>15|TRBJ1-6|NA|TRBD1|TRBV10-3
TGTGCCATCAGTGAGTCCGGGACAGGGGTTTCACCCCTCCACTTT
CAISESGTGVSPLHF